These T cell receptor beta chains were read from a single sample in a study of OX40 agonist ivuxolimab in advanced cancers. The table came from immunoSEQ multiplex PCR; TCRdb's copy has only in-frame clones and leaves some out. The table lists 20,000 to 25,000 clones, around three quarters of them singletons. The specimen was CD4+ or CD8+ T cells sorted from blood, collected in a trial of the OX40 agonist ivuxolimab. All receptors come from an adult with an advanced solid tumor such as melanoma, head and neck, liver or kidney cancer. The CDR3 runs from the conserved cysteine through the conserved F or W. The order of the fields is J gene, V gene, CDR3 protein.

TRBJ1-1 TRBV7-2 CASSLVRNMNTEAFF
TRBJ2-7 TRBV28 CASSQRPGEQYF
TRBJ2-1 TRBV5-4 CASSKPTSGNYNEQFF
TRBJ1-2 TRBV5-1 CASSPSTDNYGYTF
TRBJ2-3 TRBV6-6 CASSYGSPDTQYF
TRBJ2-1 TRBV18 CASSPSGQGFSNEQFF
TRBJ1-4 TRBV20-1 CSAPLNEKLFF
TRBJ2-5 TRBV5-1 CASSLGDGAGETQYF
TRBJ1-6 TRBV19 CASSLPGNSPLHF
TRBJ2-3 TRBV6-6 CASNLVTDTQYF
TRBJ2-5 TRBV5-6 CASSLRGPPETQYF
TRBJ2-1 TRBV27 CASSPQGYEQFF
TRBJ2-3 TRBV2 CASTLREVIDTQYF
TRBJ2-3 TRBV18 CASSPSGGTDTQYF
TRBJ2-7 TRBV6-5 CASSYGGQPYF
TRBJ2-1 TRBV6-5 CASSYSWNEQFF
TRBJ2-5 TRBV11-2 CASGPAQETQYF
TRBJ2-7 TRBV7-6 CASSLGQGQGQGSSYEQYF
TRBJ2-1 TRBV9 CASSVGRGSYNEQFF
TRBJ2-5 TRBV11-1 CASSLSRGGKETQYF
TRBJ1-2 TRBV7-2 CASSPGILYGYTF
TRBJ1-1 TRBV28 CASMLTEAFF
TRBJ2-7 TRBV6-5 CASSRGYGYEQYF
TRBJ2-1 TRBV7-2 CASSLGGGNEQFF
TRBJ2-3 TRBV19 CASSGRTSGGDVWADTQYF
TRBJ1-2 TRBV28 CASSFGWGYTF
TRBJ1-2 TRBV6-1 CASTSGVSNYGYTF
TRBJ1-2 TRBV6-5 CASSHRQGAVYGYTF
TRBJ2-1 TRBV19 CASRRLGQGALNEQFF
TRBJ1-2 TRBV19 CASFQGLWGYTF
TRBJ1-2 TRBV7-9 CASSSLQGSGYTF
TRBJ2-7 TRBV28 CASSFHLAVLTYEQYF
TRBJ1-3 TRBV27 CASSLNGVSGNTIYF
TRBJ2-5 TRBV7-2 CASSSGTSGRGPPREQYF
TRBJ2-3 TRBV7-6 CASSLKSSLPDTQYF
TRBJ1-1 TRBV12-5 CASAANTEAFF
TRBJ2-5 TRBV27 CASSSGLGETQYF
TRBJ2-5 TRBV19 CASSTSGSGKTQYF
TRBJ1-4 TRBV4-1 CASSHGTRDYEKLFF
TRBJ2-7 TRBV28 CASKPTTYEQYF
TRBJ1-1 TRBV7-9 CASSLELNTEAFF
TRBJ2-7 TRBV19 CASSRGLAGIYEQYF
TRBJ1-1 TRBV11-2 CASRGWRGSLVNTEAFF
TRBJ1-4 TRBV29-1 CSVLRDGRDEKLFF
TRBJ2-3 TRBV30 CAWSVGAGGVADTQYF
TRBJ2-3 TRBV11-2 CASSLVAISDTQYF
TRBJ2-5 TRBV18 CASSPPDRPKTQYF
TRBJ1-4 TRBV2 CASRPGTGQTNEKLFF
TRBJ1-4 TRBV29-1 CSVLTGGAGEKLFF
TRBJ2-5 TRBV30 CAWSGRVGSETQYF
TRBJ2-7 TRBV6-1 CASGTGYYEQYF
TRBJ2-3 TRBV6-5 CASSYGQGPSTDTQYF
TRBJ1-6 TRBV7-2 CASSGAGQGGSPLHF
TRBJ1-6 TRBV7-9 CASTAFGSPLHF
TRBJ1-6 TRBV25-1 CASSEPTGTGVPPLHF
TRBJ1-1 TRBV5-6 CASSNTGGTEAFF
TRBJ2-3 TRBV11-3 CASRGDGDLDTQYF